A selection of T cell receptor beta chains follows, all from one sample in a study of T-cell reconstitution after alpha-beta-depleted transplantation in children. TCRdb recomputed calls from the PCR reads with MiXCR, one row per CDR3 protein. The table has about 440,000 distinct CDR3 sequences, over 40% seen once. This sample comprised PBMCs, obtained before TCRalphabeta/CD19-depleted stem cell transplant. The receptors originated from a girl aged 2 to 9 with aplastic anemia, due to receive a stem cell transplant. Both conserved end residues are part of each CDR3.

TRBJ1-6,TRBV20-1,CSARGRRNSPLHF
TRBJ1-1,TRBV20-1,CSANYRDTEAFF
TRBJ1-2,TRBV6-5,CASSLRGQDYGYTF
TRBJ2-2,TRBV12-3/TRBV12-4,CASSLETSGLNTGELFF
TRBJ2-1,TRBV7-2,CASLPRTVYNEQFF
TRBJ2-1,TRBV29-1,CSEPSGNYNEQFF
TRBJ2-1,TRBV7-2,CASSVGRGVNNEQFF
TRBJ2-1,TRBV4-3,CASSQDGYNEQFF
TRBJ2-2,TRBV7-8,CASSLTQGVGGELFF
TRBJ1-4,TRBV7-2,CASSLVGRQGREKLFF
TRBJ2-7,TRBV10-3,CAIRGLAGDHEQYF
TRBJ2-1,TRBV20-1,CSARTLSSYNEQFF
TRBJ2-3,TRBV5-1,CASSLEAGGRSLYTQYF
TRBJ1-4,TRBV28,CASSSFISMPGLQNEKLFF
TRBJ2-2,TRBV6-1,CASSDWTRGAGELFF
TRBJ2-5,TRBV29-1,CSVYGTGGLETQYF